This TCR beta chain stems from a study of blood T cell repertoires in COVID-19. The CDR3 covers 14 residues. Germline V gene sequence: CDR1 MNHEY, CDR2 SVGAGI. The V and J ends lost 2 bases and 5 bases respectively, with 10 bases between them. Sequenced by immunoSEQ multiplex PCR; TCRdb stores in-frame clones only, minus some. This table holds roughly 250,000 clones, roughly 90% found once. The rearrangement links TRBV6-5 to TRBJ2-1; a weak D match, TRBD2 (6 bases). This sequence was found in a woman in her thirties with acute COVID-19. The sequencing sample was made of PBMCs or T cells enriched from blood (not recorded which). CDR3 residues: CASSYGGGDNEQFF. DNA for the CDR3: TGTGCCAGCAGTTACGGCGGAGGGGACAATGAGCAGTTCTTC.